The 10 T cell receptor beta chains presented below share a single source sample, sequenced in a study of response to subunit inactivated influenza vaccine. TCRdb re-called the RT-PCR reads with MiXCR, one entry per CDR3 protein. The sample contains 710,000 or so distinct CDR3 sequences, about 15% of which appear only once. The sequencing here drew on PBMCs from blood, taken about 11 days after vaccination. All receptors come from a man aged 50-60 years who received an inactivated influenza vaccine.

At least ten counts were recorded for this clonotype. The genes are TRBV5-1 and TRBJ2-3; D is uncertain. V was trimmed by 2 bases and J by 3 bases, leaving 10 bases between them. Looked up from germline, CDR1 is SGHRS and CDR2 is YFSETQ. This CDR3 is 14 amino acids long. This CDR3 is CASSFTKGTDTQYF. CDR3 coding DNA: TGCGCCAGCAGCTTCACTAAAGGAACAGATACGCAGTATTTT.

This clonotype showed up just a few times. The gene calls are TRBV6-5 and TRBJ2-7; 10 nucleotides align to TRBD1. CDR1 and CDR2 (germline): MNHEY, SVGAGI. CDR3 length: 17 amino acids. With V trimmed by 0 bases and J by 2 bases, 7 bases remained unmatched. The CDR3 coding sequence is TGTGCCAGCAGTTACTCGAGTCGGGACAGGGGACCCTACGAGCAGTACTTC. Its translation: CASSYSSRDRGPYEQYF.

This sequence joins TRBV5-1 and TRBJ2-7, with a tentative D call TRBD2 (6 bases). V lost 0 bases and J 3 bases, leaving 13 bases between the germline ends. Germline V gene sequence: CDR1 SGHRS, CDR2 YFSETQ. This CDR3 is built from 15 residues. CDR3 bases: TGCGCCAGCAGCTTGGTATTAGGCGGGGACTACGAGCAGTACTTC. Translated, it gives CASSLVLGGDYEQYF.

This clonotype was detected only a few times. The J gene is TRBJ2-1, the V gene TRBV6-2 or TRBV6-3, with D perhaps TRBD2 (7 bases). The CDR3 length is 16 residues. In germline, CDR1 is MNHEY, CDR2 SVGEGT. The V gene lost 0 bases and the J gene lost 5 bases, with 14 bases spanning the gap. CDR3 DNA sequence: TGTGCCAGCAGTTACTCGGGGGGGCCCAAGGACAATGAGCAGTTCTTC. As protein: CASSYSGGPKDNEQFF.

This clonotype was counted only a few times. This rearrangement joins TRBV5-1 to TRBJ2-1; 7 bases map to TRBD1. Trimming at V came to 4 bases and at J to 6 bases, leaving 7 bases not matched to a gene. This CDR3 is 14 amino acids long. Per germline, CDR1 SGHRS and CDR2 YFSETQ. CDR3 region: CASSTQQGINEQFF. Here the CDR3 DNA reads TGCGCCAGCAGCACACAACAGGGGATCAATGAGCAGTTCTTC.

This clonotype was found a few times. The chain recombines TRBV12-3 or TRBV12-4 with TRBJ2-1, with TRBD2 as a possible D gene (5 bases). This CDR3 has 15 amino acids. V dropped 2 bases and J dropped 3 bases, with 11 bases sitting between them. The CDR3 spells CASSLQAVNYNEQFF. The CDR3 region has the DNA TGTGCCAGCAGTTTACAAGCGGTCAACTACAATGAGCAGTTCTTC.

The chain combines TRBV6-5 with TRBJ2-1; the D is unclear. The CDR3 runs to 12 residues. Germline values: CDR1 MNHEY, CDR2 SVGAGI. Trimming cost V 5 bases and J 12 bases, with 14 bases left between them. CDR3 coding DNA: TGTGCCAGCAGTACAACTGGCTCGGGGCAGTTCTTC. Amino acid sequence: CASSTTGSGQFF.

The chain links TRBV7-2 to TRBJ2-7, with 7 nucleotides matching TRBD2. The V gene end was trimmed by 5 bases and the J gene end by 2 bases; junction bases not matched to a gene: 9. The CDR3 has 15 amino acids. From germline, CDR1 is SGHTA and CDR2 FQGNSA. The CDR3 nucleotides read TGTGCCAGCAGCCAACATAGTGGGGGGGCCTACGAGCAGTACTTC. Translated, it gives CASSQHSGGAYEQYF.

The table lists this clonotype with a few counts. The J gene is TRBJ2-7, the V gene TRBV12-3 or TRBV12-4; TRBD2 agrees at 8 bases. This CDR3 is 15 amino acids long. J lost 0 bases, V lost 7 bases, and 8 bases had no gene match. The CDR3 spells CASTPGTRVSYEQYF. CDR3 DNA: TGTGCCAGCACCCCGGGGACTAGGGTCTCCTACGAGCAGTACTTC.

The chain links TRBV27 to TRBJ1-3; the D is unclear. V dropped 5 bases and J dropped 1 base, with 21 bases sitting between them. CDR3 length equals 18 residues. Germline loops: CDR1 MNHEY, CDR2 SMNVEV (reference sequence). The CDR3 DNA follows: TGTGCCAGCAGTCCATCCCGTTTGTGGGGTGATTCTGGAAACACCATATATTTT. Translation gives CASSPSRLWGDSGNTIYF.